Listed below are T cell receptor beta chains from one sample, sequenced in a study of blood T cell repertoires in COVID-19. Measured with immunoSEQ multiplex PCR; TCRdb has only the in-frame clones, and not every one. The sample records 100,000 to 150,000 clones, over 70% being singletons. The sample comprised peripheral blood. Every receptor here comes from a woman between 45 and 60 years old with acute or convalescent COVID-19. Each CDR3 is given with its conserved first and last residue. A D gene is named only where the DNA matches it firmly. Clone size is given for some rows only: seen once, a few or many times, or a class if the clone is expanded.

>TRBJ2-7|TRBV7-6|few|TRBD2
CASSLASSGGSPYEQYF
TGTGCCAGCAGCTTAGCGTCTAGCGGGGGGTCCCCCTACGAGCAGTACTTC
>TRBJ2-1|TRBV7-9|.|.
CASSLGGLGYNEQFF
TGTGCCAGCAGCTTAGGGGGGCTCGGCTACAATGAGCAGTTCTTC
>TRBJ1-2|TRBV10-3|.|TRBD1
CAISDGQGGGYTF
TGTGCCATCAGTGATGGACAGGGAGGCGGCTACACCTTC
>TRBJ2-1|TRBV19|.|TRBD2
CASSRREVAYNEQFF
TGTGCCAGTAGTAGGCGGGAGGTGGCCTACAATGAGCAGTTCTTC
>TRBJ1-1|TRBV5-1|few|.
CASSLEGQLEAFF
TGCGCCAGCAGCCTCGAAGGACAGCTAGAAGCTTTCTTT
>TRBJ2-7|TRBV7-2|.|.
CASSPSPTLSYEQYF
TGTGCCAGCAGCCCCTCGCCGACACTTTCCTACGAGCAGTACTTC
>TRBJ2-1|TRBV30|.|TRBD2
CAWRGSSGSGEQFF
TGTGCCTGGAGGGGCTCTAGCGGAAGCGGTGAGCAGTTCTTC
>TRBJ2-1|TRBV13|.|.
CASSLEDIRSSYNEQFF
TGTGCCAGCAGCTTAGAGGACATCCGGAGCTCCTACAATGAGCAGTTCTTC
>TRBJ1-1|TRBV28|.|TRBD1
CASSPTGGSTEAFF
TGTGCCAGCAGTCCTACAGGGGGCTCTACTGAAGCTTTCTTT
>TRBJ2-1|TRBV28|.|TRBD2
CASSFLGLASEQFF
TGTGCCAGCAGTTTTTTAGGACTAGCGAGTGAGCAGTTCTTC
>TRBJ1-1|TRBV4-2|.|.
CASSHLDRNTEAFF
TGTGCCAGCAGCCACCTAGACAGGAACACTGAAGCTTTCTTT
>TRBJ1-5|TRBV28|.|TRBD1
CASRPGTGDQPQHF
TGTGCCAGCAGACCCGGGACAGGGGATCAGCCCCAGCATTTT
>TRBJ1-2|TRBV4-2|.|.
CASSQEGANSQSRYGYTF
TGTGCCAGCAGCCAAGAAGGGGCAAACTCCCAAAGTCGCTATGGCTACACCTTC
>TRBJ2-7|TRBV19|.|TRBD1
CASSIEQGSVEQYF
TGTGCCAGTAGTATAGAACAGGGGTCGGTGGAGCAGTACTTC
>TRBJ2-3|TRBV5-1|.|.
CASRQNTDTQYF
TGCGCCAGCAGACAGAACACAGATACGCAGTATTTT
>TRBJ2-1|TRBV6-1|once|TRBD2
CASSEARLAAYNEQFF
TGTGCCAGCAGTGAAGCGCGACTAGCGGCCTACAATGAGCAGTTCTTC
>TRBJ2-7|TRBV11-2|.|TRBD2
CASSWSSAGGSYEQYF
TGTGCCAGCAGCTGGAGCTCAGCGGGGGGCTCCTACGAGCAGTACTTC
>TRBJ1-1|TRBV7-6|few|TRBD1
CASSSEGAGSNSPLEAFF
TGTGCCAGCAGTTCGGAGGGGGCAGGGTCCAATTCTCCCCTAGAAGCTTTCTTT
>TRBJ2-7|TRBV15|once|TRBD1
CATSRTRQGAYEQYF
TGTGCCACCAGCAGGACCAGACAGGGGGCCTACGAGCAGTACTTC
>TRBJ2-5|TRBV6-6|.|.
CASTRMGRETQYF
TGTGCCAGCACCAGGATGGGGCGAGAGACCCAGTACTTC
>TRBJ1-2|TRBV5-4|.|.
CASSSPVGLRGYTF
TGTGCCAGCAGCTCCCCCGTCGGGTTACGCGGCTACACCTTC
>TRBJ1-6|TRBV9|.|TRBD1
CASSVGGGRGSPLHF
TGTGCCAGCAGCGTAGGAGGGGGCAGAGGTTCACCCCTCCACTTT
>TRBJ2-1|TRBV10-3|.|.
CAISLTGTQNEQFF
TGTGCCATCAGTCTAACCGGGACTCAAAATGAGCAGTTCTTC
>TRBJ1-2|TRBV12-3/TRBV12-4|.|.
CASTSGLNYGYTF
TGTGCCAGCACCTCGGGTCTGAACTATGGCTACACCTTC
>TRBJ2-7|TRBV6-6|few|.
CASSHSGSSSYEQYF
TGTGCCAGCAGCCATTCAGGCAGCAGCTCCTACGAGCAGTACTTC
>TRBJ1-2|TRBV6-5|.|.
CASRISTRNNYGYTF
TGTGCCAGCAGGATCTCGACACGAAATAACTATGGCTACACCTTC
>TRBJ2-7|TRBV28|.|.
CASSSPPASNYEQYF
TGTGCCAGCAGTTCCCCCCCGGCTAGCAACTACGAGCAGTACTTC
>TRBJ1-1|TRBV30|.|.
CAWIRGGRMNTEAFF
TGTGCCTGGATTCGTGGGGGCCGAATGAACACTGAAGCTTTCTTT
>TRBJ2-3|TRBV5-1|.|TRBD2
CASSFGLAGDYDTQYF
TGCGCCAGCAGCTTTGGACTAGCGGGAGATTATGATACGCAGTATTTT
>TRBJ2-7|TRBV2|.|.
CARTRTGFSEQYF
TGTGCCAGGACCCGTACGGGTTTTAGTGAGCAGTACTTC
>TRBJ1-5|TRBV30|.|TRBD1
CAWSSTETGLKPQHF
TGTGCCTGGAGCTCGACCGAGACAGGGCTTAAACCCCAGCATTTT
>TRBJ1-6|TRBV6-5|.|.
CASCGTSGTSPLHF
TGTGCCAGCTGCGGGACCTCCGGAACTTCACCCCTCCACTTT
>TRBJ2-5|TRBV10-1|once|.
CASSESGGQETQYF
TGCGCCAGCAGTGAGTCTGGAGGGCAAGAGACCCAGTACTTC
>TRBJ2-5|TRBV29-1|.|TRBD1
CSAGQVETQYF
TGCAGCGCTGGACAGGTGGAGACCCAGTACTTC
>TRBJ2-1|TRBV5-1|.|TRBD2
CASSLTSGGSYNEQFF
TGCGCCAGCAGCTTGACTAGCGGGGGGTCCTACAATGAGCAGTTCTTC
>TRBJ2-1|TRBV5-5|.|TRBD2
CASSVSGGAGNEQFF
TGTGCCAGCAGCGTTAGCGGGGGGGCAGGCAATGAGCAGTTCTTC
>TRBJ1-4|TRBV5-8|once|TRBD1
CASSPRGQVYEKLFF
TGTGCCAGCAGCCCCCGGGGACAGGTGTATGAAAAACTGTTTTTT
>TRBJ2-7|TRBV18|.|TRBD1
CASSPGQGGSYEQYF
TGTGCCAGCTCACCGGGACAGGGGGGTTCCTACGAGCAGTACTTC
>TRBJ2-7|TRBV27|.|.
CASSLQRNTYYEQYF
TGTGCCAGCAGTCTACAGCGGAATACCTACTACGAGCAGTACTTC
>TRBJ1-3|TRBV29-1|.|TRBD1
CSARQQGGNTIYF
TGCAGCGCCCGGCAACAGGGGGGAAACACCATATATTTT
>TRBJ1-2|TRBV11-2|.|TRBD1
CASSLVGQGFDTF
TGTGCCAGCAGCTTAGTGGGACAGGGTTTCGACACCTTC
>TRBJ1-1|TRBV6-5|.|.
CASSEGGEAFF
TGTGCCAGCAGCGAGGGAGGGGAAGCTTTCTTT
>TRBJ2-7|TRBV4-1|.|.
CASSQGGGTGYEQYF
TGCGCCAGCAGCCAAGGTGGGGGGACTGGCTACGAGCAGTACTTC
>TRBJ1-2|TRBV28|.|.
CASTGHQVGYTF
TGTGCCAGCACAGGGCATCAGGTGGGCTACACCTTC
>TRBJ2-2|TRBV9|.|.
CASSGATGTGELFF
TGTGCCAGCAGCGGAGCGACAGGCACCGGGGAGCTGTTTTTT
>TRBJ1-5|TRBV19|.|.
CASNVGDQPQHF
TGTGCCAGTAATGTAGGGGATCAGCCCCAGCATTTT
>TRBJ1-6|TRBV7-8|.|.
CASRESGLGAFYNSPLHF
TGTGCCAGCAGAGAATCGGGGCTGGGGGCGTTCTATAATTCACCCCTCCACTTT
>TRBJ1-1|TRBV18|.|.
CASSPPGQGSREAFF
TGTGCCAGCTCACCACCGGGACAAGGGTCTCGTGAAGCTTTCTTT
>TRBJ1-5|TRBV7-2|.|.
CASSLGRLNSQPQHF
TGTGCCAGCAGCTTAGGGAGGCTAAATTCCCAGCCCCAGCATTTT
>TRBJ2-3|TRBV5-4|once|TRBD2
CASSLRLAGGADTQYF
TGTGCCAGCAGCCTACGACTAGCGGGAGGGGCAGATACGCAGTATTTT
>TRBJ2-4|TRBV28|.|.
CASSFSGAKNIQYF
TGTGCCAGCAGTTTTTCGGGTGCCAAAAACATTCAGTACTTC
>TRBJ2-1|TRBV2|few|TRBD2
CASRGGLAFEQFF
TGTGCCAGCAGGGGGGGACTAGCGTTTGAGCAGTTCTTC
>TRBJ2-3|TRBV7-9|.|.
CASGETDLTQYF
TGTGCCAGCGGAGAGACAGACTTGACGCAGTATTTT
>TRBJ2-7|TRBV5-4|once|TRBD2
CASSTSTSASYEQYF
TGTGCCAGCAGCACCTCTACTAGCGCCTCCTACGAGCAGTACTTC